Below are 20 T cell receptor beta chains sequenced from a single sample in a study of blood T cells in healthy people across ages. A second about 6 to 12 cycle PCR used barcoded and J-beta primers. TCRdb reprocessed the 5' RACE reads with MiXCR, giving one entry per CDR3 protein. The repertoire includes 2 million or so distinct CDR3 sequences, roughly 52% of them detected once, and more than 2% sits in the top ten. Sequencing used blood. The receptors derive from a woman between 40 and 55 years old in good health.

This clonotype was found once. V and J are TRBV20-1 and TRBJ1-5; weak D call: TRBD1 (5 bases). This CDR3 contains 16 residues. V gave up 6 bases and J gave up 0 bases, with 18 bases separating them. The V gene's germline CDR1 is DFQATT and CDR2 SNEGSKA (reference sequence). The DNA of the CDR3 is TGCAGTGCACCCAGGGTGCTGGGAATTAGCAATCAGCCCCAGCATTTT. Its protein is CSAPRVLGISNQPQHF.

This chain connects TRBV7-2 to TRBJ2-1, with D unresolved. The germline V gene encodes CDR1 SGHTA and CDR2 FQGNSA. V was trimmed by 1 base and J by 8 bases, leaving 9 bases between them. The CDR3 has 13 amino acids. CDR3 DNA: TGTGCCAGCAGCTTAGTAGGCGTGGATGAGCAGTTCTTC. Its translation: CASSLVGVDEQFF.

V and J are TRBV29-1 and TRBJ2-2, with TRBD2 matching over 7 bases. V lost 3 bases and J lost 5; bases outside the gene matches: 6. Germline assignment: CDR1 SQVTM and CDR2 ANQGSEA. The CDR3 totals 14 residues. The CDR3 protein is CSVDGGGLTGELFF. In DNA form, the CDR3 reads TGCAGCGTTGATGGGGGGGGTCTGACCGGGGAGCTGTTTTTT.

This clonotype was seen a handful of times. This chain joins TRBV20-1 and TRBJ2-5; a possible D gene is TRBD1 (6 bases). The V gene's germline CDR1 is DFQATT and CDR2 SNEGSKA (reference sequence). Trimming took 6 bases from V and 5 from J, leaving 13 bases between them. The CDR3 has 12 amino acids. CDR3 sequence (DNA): TGCAGTGCGGAAACAGGGCGGGAGACCCAGTACTTC. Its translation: CSAETGRETQYF.

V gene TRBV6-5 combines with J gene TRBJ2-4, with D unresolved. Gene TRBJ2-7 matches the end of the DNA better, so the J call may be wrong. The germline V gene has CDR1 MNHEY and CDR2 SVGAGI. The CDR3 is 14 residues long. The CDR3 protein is CASSPDLISYEQYF. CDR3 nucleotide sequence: TGTGCCAGCAGTCCGGATTTGATAAGCTACGAGCAGTACTTC.

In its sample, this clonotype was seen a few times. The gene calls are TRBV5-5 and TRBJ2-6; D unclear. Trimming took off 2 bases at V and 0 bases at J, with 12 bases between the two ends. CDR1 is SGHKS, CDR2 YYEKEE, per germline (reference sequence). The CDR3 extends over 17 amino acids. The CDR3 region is CASSLSPVSSGANVLTF. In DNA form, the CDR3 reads TGTGCCAGCAGCTTAAGTCCAGTGTCCTCTGGGGCCAACGTCCTGACTTTC.

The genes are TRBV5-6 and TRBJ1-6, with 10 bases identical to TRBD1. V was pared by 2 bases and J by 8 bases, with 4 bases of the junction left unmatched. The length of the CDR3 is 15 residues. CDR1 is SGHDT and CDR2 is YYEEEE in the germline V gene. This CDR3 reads CASSFGQGDDSPLHF. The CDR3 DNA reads TGTGCCAGCAGCTTCGGACAGGGGGACGATTCACCCCTCCACTTT.

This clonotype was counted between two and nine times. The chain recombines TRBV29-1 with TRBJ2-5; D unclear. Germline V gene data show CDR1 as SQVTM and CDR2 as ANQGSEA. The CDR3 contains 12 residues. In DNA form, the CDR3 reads TGCACCCTTTCCGACTCCCAAGAGACCCAGTACTTC. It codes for CTLSDSQETQYF.

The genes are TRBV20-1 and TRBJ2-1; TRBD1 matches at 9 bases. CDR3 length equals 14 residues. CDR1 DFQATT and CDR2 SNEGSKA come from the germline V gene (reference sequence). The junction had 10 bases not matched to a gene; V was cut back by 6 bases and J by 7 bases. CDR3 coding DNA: TGCAGTGCCCCGGACAGGGGAAAGGTGAATGAGCAGTTCTTC. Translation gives CSAPDRGKVNEQFF.

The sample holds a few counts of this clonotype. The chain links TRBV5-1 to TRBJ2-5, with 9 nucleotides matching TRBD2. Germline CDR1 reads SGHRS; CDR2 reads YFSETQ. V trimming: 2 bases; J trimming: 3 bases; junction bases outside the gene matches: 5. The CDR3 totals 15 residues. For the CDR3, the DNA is TGCGCCAGCAGCTTAGGTGTAGCGGGGGAAGAGACCCAGTACTTC. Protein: CASSLGVAGEETQYF. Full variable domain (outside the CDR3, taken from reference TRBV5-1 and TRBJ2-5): KAGVTQTPRYLIKTRGQQVTLSCSPISGHRSVSWYQQTPGQGLQFLFEYFSETQRNKGNFPGRFSGRQFSNSRSEMNVSTLELGDSALYLCASSLGVAGEETQYFGPGTRLLVL.

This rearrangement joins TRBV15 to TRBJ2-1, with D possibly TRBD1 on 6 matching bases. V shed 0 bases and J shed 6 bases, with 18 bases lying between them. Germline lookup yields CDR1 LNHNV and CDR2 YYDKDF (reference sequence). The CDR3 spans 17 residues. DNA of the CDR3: TGTGCCACCAGCAGAGATTCAGGGGAGTATGCGGGCAATGAGCAGTTCTTC. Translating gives CATSRDSGEYAGNEQFF.

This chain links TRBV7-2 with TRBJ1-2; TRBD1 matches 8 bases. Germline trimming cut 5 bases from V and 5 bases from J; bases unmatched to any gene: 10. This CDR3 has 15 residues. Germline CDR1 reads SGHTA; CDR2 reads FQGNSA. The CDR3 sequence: CASSPGQGLRYGYTF. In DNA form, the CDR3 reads TGTGCCAGCAGCCCTGGACAGGGCCTGCGATATGGCTACACCTTC.

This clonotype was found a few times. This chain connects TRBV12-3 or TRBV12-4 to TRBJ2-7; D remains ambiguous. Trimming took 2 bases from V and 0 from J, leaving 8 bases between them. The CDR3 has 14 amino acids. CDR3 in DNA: TGTGCCAGCAGTTTAACCTGGAGCTCCTACGAGCAGTACTTC. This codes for CASSLTWSSYEQYF.

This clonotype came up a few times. The CDR3 spells CASSTLAGGQYF. The CDR3 DNA reads as TGTGCCAGCAGTACACTAGCGGGAGGACAGTACTTC. V usage is TRBV6-5 and J usage is TRBJ2-5; 12 nucleotides agree with TRBD2. Germline assignment: CDR1 MNHEY and CDR2 SVGAGI. The trim removed 5 bases at V and 11 bases at J, leaving 3 bases unmatched. The CDR3 length is 12 residues.

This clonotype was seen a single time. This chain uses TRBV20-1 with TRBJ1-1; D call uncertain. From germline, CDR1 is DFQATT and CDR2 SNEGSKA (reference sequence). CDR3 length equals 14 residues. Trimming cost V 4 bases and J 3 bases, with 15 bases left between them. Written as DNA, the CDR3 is TGCAGTGCTAACGCCCCTTCTTCAGACACTGAAGCTTTCTTT. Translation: CSANAPSSDTEAFF.

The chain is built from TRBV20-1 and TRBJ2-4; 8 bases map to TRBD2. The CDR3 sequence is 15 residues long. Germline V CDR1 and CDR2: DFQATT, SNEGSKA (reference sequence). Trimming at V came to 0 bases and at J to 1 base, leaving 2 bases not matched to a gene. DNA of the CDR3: TGCAGTGCTAGAGAGCGGGGGGCGGCCAAAAACATTCAGTACTTC. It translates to CSARERGAAKNIQYF.

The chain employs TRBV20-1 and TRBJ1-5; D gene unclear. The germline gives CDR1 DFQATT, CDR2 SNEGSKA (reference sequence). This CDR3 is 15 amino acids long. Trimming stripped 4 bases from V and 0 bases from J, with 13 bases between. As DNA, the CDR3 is TGCAGTGCTAACCCTCGGCAGGTTAGCAATCAGCCCCAGCATTTT. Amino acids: CSANPRQVSNQPQHF.

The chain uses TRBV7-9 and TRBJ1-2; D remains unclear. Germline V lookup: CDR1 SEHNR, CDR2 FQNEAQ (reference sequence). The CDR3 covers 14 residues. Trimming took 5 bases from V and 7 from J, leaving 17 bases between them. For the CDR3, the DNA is TGTGCCAGCAGCGTAGAAGCTGGGGTCGTTGGCTACACCTTC. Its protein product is CASSVEAGVVGYTF. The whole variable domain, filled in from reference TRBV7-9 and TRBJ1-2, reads DTGVSQNPRHKITKRGQNVTFRCDPISEHNRLYWYRQTLGQGPEFLTYFQNEAQLEKSRLLSDRFSAERPKGSFSTLEIQRTEQGDSAMYLCASSVEAGVVGYTFGSGTRLTVV.

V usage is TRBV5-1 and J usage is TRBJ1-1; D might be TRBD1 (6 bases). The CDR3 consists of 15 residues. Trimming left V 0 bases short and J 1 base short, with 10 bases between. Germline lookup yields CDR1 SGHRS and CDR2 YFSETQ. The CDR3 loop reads CASSLAGARNTEAFF. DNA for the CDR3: TGCGCCAGCAGCTTGGCGGGGGCGAGGAACACTGAAGCTTTCTTT. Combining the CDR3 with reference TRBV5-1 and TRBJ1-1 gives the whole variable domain KAGVTQTPRYLIKTRGQQVTLSCSPISGHRSVSWYQQTPGQGLQFLFEYFSETQRNKGNFPGRFSGRQFSNSRSEMNVSTLELGDSALYLCASSLAGARNTEAFFGQGTRLTVV.

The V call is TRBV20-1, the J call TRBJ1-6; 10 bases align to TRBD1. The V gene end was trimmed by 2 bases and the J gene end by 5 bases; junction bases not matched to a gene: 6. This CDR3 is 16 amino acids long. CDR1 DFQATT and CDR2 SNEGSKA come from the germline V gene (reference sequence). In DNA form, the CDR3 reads TGCAGTGCTAGAAATCCCGGACAGGGGGATAATTCACCCCTCCACTTT. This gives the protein CSARNPGQGDNSPLHF.